The rows below give T cell receptor beta chains drawn from one sample of a study of T cells in Graves' hyperthyroidism and ophthalmopathy. MiXCR, applied by TCRdb to the multiplex PCR reads, yields one record per CDR3 protein. Among around 620,000 distinct CDR3 sequences listed, around 15% were seen once. The sequencing sample was made of blood. Receptors were obtained from a woman aged 30 to 39 with Graves' hyperthyroidism. Both conserved end residues are part of each CDR3. Fields, in order: V gene, D gene, CDR3 length, J gene, clone size, CDR3 protein, CDR3 DNA. The D gene is left open where the match is weak. For some rows the clone size is stated as once, few or many, or as a class when expanded; others skip it.

v_call: TRBV30
d_call: TRBD2
cdr3_length: 12
j_call: TRBJ2-1
clone_size: many
cdr3_aa: CAWSGAGGEQFF
cdr3_nt: TGTGCCTGGAGCGGGGCGGGGGGTGAGCAGTTCTTC

v_call: TRBV2
d_call: -
cdr3_length: 14
j_call: TRBJ2-3
clone_size: many
cdr3_aa: CASGLGSGGDTQYF
cdr3_nt: TGTGCCAGCGGGCTCGGGAGCGGTGGGGATACGCAGTATTTT

v_call: TRBV28
d_call: -
cdr3_length: 16
j_call: TRBJ2-7
clone_size: many
cdr3_aa: CASRRTRGAESYEQYF
cdr3_nt: TGTGCCAGCAGGCGAACTAGAGGGGCGGAATCGTACGAGCAGTACTTC

v_call: TRBV2
d_call: TRBD2
cdr3_length: 14
j_call: TRBJ2-1
clone_size: -
cdr3_aa: CASMGVAGYNEQFF
cdr3_nt: TGTGCCAGCATGGGGGTAGCGGGGTACAATGAGCAGTTCTTC

v_call: TRBV28
d_call: TRBD2
cdr3_length: 16
j_call: TRBJ2-1
clone_size: few
cdr3_aa: CASSISGTSGYNEQFF
cdr3_nt: TGTGCCAGCAGTATATCCGGGACTAGCGGATACAATGAGCAGTTCTTC

v_call: TRBV7-3
d_call: TRBD2
cdr3_length: 16
j_call: TRBJ2-2
clone_size: -
cdr3_aa: CASSSGLAGVPGELFF
cdr3_nt: TGTGCCAGCAGCTCGGGACTAGCGGGAGTCCCCGGGGAGCTGTTTTTT

v_call: TRBV27
d_call: -
cdr3_length: 16
j_call: TRBJ1-1
clone_size: many
cdr3_aa: CASSPLTGTQNTEAFF
cdr3_nt: TGTGCCAGCAGTCCCCTGACTGGGACCCAGAACACTGAAGCTTTCTTT

v_call: TRBV7-9
d_call: TRBD2
cdr3_length: 15
j_call: TRBJ2-1
clone_size: -
cdr3_aa: CASSPTSGSTGEQFF
cdr3_nt: TGTGCCAGCAGCCCAACTAGCGGGAGTACCGGTGAGCAGTTCTTC

v_call: TRBV30
d_call: TRBD1
cdr3_length: 13
j_call: TRBJ2-1
clone_size: many
cdr3_aa: CAWEGTGNNEQFF
cdr3_nt: TGTGCCTGGGAGGGGACAGGGAACAATGAGCAGTTCTTC

v_call: TRBV5-4
d_call: TRBD2
cdr3_length: 16
j_call: TRBJ2-1
clone_size: -
cdr3_aa: CASSILAGGVYNEQFF
cdr3_nt: TGTGCCAGCAGCATACTAGCGGGAGGGGTGTACAATGAGCAGTTCTTC

v_call: TRBV5-1
d_call: TRBD2
cdr3_length: 16
j_call: TRBJ2-1
clone_size: many
cdr3_aa: CASSLQPSGSYNEQFF
cdr3_nt: TGCGCCAGCAGCCTACAACCTAGCGGTTCCTACAATGAGCAGTTCTTC

v_call: TRBV20-1
d_call: -
cdr3_length: 13
j_call: TRBJ2-7
clone_size: many
cdr3_aa: CSASRIADYEQYF
cdr3_nt: TGCAGTGCTAGTCGGATAGCGGACTACGAGCAGTACTTC

v_call: TRBV4-2
d_call: -
cdr3_length: 13
j_call: TRBJ2-7
clone_size: few
cdr3_aa: CASSPGGFREQYF
cdr3_nt: TGTGCCAGCAGCCCCGGGGGTTTCCGCGAGCAGTACTTC

v_call: TRBV6-5
d_call: -
cdr3_length: 12
j_call: TRBJ1-1
clone_size: -
cdr3_aa: CASSYSTDKAFF
cdr3_nt: TGTGCCAGCAGTTACTCTACAGATAAAGCTTTCTTT

v_call: TRBV6-1
d_call: TRBD1
cdr3_length: 14
j_call: TRBJ1-4
clone_size: many
cdr3_aa: CASSDGDRDEKLFF
cdr3_nt: TGTGCCAGCAGTGACGGGGACAGGGATGAAAAACTGTTTTTT

v_call: TRBV9
d_call: TRBD2
cdr3_length: 16
j_call: TRBJ2-1
clone_size: -
cdr3_aa: CASSVATSGRANEQFF
cdr3_nt: TGTGCCAGCAGCGTCGCGACTAGCGGGAGGGCCAATGAGCAGTTCTTC

v_call: TRBV7-2
d_call: TRBD2
cdr3_length: 13
j_call: TRBJ2-7
clone_size: many
cdr3_aa: CASSRLAEDEQYF
cdr3_nt: TGTGCCAGCAGCCGACTAGCGGAAGACGAGCAGTACTTC

v_call: TRBV6-1
d_call: TRBD2
cdr3_length: 15
j_call: TRBJ2-7
clone_size: many
cdr3_aa: CASTLVGPGTSEQYF
cdr3_nt: TGTGCCAGCACCCTTGTAGGACCCGGGACTAGCGAGCAGTACTTC

v_call: TRBV20-1
d_call: -
cdr3_length: 15
j_call: TRBJ1-5
clone_size: -
cdr3_aa: CSAGGPAGDFQPQHF
cdr3_nt: TGCAGTGCTGGTGGGCCGGCAGGGGACTTTCAGCCCCAGCATTTT

v_call: TRBV3-1
d_call: -
cdr3_length: 15
j_call: TRBJ2-1
clone_size: many
cdr3_aa: CASSQQGGAYNEQFF
cdr3_nt: TGTGCCAGCAGCCAACAGGGGGGGGCTTACAATGAGCAGTTCTTC

v_call: TRBV9
d_call: TRBD2
cdr3_length: 16
j_call: TRBJ2-1
clone_size: -
cdr3_aa: CASSFLAASSYNEQFF
cdr3_nt: TGTGCCAGCAGCTTCCTAGCGGCCAGCTCCTACAATGAGCAGTTCTTC

v_call: TRBV20-1
d_call: -
cdr3_length: 15
j_call: TRBJ1-2
clone_size: -
cdr3_aa: CSASGPTGNGYGYTF
cdr3_nt: TGCAGTGCTAGCGGTCCAACAGGTAACGGCTATGGCTACACCTTC